This entry lists 25 T cell receptor beta chains sequenced from one sample in a study of blood T cell repertoires in COVID-19. TCRdb keeps only in-frame clones here, not all; method: immunoSEQ multiplex PCR. The sample holds fewer than 95,000 clones; about 90% are singletons and the top ten take around 4.8%. Material: peripheral blood. The receptor set was obtained from a woman aged 80 or over with acute or convalescent COVID-19.

V and J are TRBV5-1 and TRBJ2-5; 7 nucleotides line up with TRBD2. Trimming cost V 0 bases and J 2 bases; bases outside gene matches: 10. This CDR3 region has 17 residues. CDR1 is SGHRS and CDR2 is YFSETQ in the germline V gene. CDR3 nucleotides: TGCGCCAGCAGCTTGGGTGTGGGTAGCGGGCGTCAAGAGACCCAGTACTTC. This sequence encodes CASSLGVGSGRQETQYF.

This chain joins TRBV2 and TRBJ2-2; D is unresolved. Trimming left V 1 base short and J 9 bases short, with 12 bases between. CDR1 and CDR2 (germline): SNHLY, FYNNEI. The CDR3 contains 14 residues. The CDR3: CASSEGPRSRELFF. The DNA for the CDR3 is TGTGCCAGCAGTGAAGGGCCCCGCTCCAGGGAGCTGTTTTTT.

The V call is TRBV6-6, the J call TRBJ1-2; 7 positions match TRBD1. Losses at the gene ends were 8 bases for V and 6 bases for J; bases not matched to a gene: 6. CDR3 length equals 12 residues. Per germline, CDR1 MNHNY and CDR2 SVGAGI (reference sequence). The CDR3 DNA reads TGTGCCAGCCGATATACAGGGGATGGCTACACCTTC. This gives the protein CASRYTGDGYTF.

This chain connects TRBV9 to TRBJ1-1; 8 bases match TRBD1. V lost 3 bases and J lost 2; bases outside the gene matches: 9. The CDR3 sequence is 16 residues long. Germline assignment: CDR1 SGDLS and CDR2 YYNGEE. In DNA, the CDR3 is TGTGCCAGCAGCGCCTGGACAGGGATGAGTAACACTGAAGCTTTCTTT. It translates to CASSAWTGMSNTEAFF.

This clone was recorded once. This chain uses TRBV7-2 with TRBJ2-1; 11 bases match TRBD2. The CDR3 has 15 amino acids. V gave up 4 bases and J gave up 12 bases; unmatched junction bases: 11. CDR1 and CDR2 (germline): SGHTA, FQGNSA. CDR3 protein: CASSSTSGVGLGQFF. DNA for the CDR3: TGTGCCAGCAGCTCGACTAGCGGGGTGGGGCTGGGGCAGTTCTTC.

V and J are TRBV6-6 and TRBJ1-1, with D possibly matching TRBD1 (5 bases). The CDR3 spans 13 residues. The germline V gene encodes CDR1 MNHNY and CDR2 SVGAGI (reference sequence). Trimming stripped 0 bases from V and 5 bases from J, with 7 bases between. The CDR3 spells CASSYSRETEAFF. The CDR3 coding sequence is TGTGCCAGCAGTTACTCCAGGGAAACTGAAGCTTTCTTT.

V usage is TRBV2 and J usage is TRBJ2-1; D might be TRBD2 (5 bases). This CDR3 contains 15 residues. Germline CDR1 reads SNHLY; CDR2 reads FYNNEI. Trimming pared 6 bases from V and 2 bases from J, leaving 14 bases between. CDR3 in amino acids: CASSYRRGTYNEQFF. The CDR3, as DNA: TGTGCCAGCAGCTATAGACGGGGAACCTACAATGAGCAGTTCTTC.

This clone was detected only once. The rearrangement links TRBV9 to TRBJ2-3; TRBD2 agrees at 9 bases. The germline CDR1 and CDR2 sequences are SGDLS and YYNGEE. V shed 3 bases, J shed 7 bases, and the junction held 6 bases outside the gene matches. The CDR3 runs 14 residues. The CDR3 is CASSARTSDHTQYF. CDR3 DNA: TGTGCCAGCAGCGCACGGACTAGCGATCATACGCAGTATTTT.

A note on this clone: The junction differs from germline at one of its ends, possibly a read error. The genes are TRBV7-7 and TRBJ2-1; D not certain. CDR1 SSHAT and CDR2 FNYEAQ come from the germline V gene (reference sequence). This CDR3 region has 15 residues. The CDR3 DNA sequence: TGTGCTAGCAGCTTAGTTGGGCGACCCTTGGATGAGCAGTTCTTC. Translated: CASSLVGRPLDEQFF.

The rearrangement joins TRBV15 to TRBJ1-2; D remains unclear. The V end lost 1 base, the J end lost 5 bases, and 8 bases lay between the germline ends. The CDR3 has 13 amino acids. Germline assignment: CDR1 LNHNV and CDR2 YYDKDF (reference sequence). The CDR3 loop is CATSRAGRYGYTF. CDR3 DNA sequence: TGTGCCACCAGCAGAGCAGGAAGGTATGGCTACACCTTC.

This clone was observed a single time. The J gene is TRBJ2-5, the V gene TRBV19; TRBD2 aligns across 7 bases. Germline lookup yields CDR1 LNHDA and CDR2 SQIVND (reference sequence). Unmatched junction bases numbered 7, after V lost 1 base and J lost 5 bases. This CDR3 contains 15 residues. The CDR3 spells CASSIVASGGETQYF. CDR3 nucleotide sequence: TGTGCCAGTAGTATAGTGGCTAGCGGTGGGGAGACCCAGTACTTC.

V is TRBV5-5 and J is TRBJ2-7; D possibly corresponds to TRBD1 (7 bases). The V gene's germline CDR1 is SGHKS and CDR2 YYEKEE (reference sequence). The CDR3 has 13 residues. Trimming stripped 2 bases from V and 3 bases from J, with 9 bases between. This CDR3 reads CASSFRGDYEQYF. CDR3 bases: TGTGCCAGCAGCTTCAGGGGGGACTACGAGCAGTACTTC.

V and J are TRBV5-1 and TRBJ2-1, with D unclear. Between the trimmed V and J ends, which lost 0 bases and 10 bases, there was a span of 5 bases. CDR1 is SGHRS and CDR2 is YFSETQ in the germline V gene. The length of the CDR3 is 11 residues. The CDR3 protein is CASSLESEQFF. As DNA, the CDR3 is TGCGCCAGCAGCTTGGAGAGCGAGCAGTTCTTC.

The CDR3 sequence is CASSDSGIGYNEQFF. The CDR3 coding sequence is TGTGCCAGCAGTGATTCAGGGATCGGCTACAATGAGCAGTTCTTC. The V gene is TRBV6-1, the J gene TRBJ2-1, with a possible D match to TRBD1 (5 bases). Germline lookup yields CDR1 MNHNS and CDR2 SASEGT. V was clipped by 3 bases and J by 3 bases, with 12 bases between them. The CDR3 length is 15 residues.

CDR3 sequence (DNA): TGTGCCAGCAGCCCGGGACTACCCGGTGAAAAACTGTTTTTT. Translation gives CASSPGLPGEKLFF. V is TRBV5-4 and J is TRBJ1-4, with a tentative D call TRBD1 (5 bases). This CDR3 has 14 amino acids. The V gene's germline CDR1 is SGHNT and CDR2 YYREEE (reference sequence). Trimming took off 4 bases at V and 7 bases at J, with 14 bases between the two ends.

The CDR3 reads CASSDRTMLKETQYF. In DNA form, the CDR3 reads TGTGCCAGCAGCGACAGGACAATGTTGAAAGAGACCCAGTACTTC. The chain has TRBV21-1 and TRBJ2-5; the listed D gene, TRBD1, was not tested against the DNA. TRBV21-1 is designated a pseudogene. The CDR3 consists of 15 residues.

This clone was recorded only once. This rearrangement joins TRBV19 to TRBJ2-5; 8 bases are shared with TRBD1. This CDR3 has 17 residues. Germline CDR1 reads LNHDA; CDR2 reads SQIVND (reference sequence). Trimming at V came to 1 base and at J to 5 bases, leaving 12 bases not matched to a gene. CDR3 nucleotide sequence: TGTGCCAGTAGTATAGCCTCGGGTGGCAGGGGGCAGGAGACCCAGTACTTC. It specifies CASSIASGGRGQETQYF.

This clone turned up a few times. The chain uses TRBV7-9 and TRBJ1-3; TRBD1 agrees at 10 bases. The J segment lost 6 bases and the V segment lost 2 bases, leaving 16 bases of the junction unmatched. This CDR3 is built from 19 residues. The V gene's germline CDR1 is SEHNR and CDR2 FQNEAQ (reference sequence). CDR3 residues: CASSLLNPRDRGHVNTIYF. The CDR3 DNA sequence: TGTGCCAGCAGCTTACTTAACCCTAGGGACAGGGGACATGTAAACACCATATATTTT.

The table lists this clone with a few counts. This chain connects TRBV30 to TRBJ2-3; 10 bases agree with TRBD2. The CDR3 totals 15 residues. CDR1 is GTSNPN, CDR2 SVGIG, per germline (reference sequence). After removal of 5 bases from V and 4 bases from J, the junction contained 9 bases not matched to a gene. CDR3 DNA sequence: TGTGCCTGGGGAACTAGCGGGGCTTGGGCAGATACGCAGTATTTT. Encoded protein: CAWGTSGAWADTQYF.

The genes are TRBV12-3 or TRBV12-4 and TRBJ1-5; D unclear. V dropped 2 bases and J dropped 2 bases, with 4 bases sitting between them. The CDR3 has 13 amino acids. The CDR3 bases are TGTGCCAGCAGTTTACAGGGCAATCAGCCCCAGCATTTT. Protein: CASSLQGNQPQHF.

J is TRBJ2-1 and V is TRBV18; a possible D gene is TRBD2 (6 bases). The V gene's germline CDR1 is KGHSH and CDR2 LQKENI. Trimming cost V 0 bases and J 10 bases, with 13 bases left between them. CDR3 length: 14 residues. The DNA of the CDR3 is TGTGCCAGCTCACCACCGGGACTTCTCAAGGAGCAGTTCTTC. It is translated as CASSPPGLLKEQFF.

V is TRBV7-8 and J is TRBJ2-2; D not certain. CDR3 length: 14 residues. Trimming pared 5 bases from V and 5 bases from J, leaving 12 bases between. Germline lookup yields CDR1 SGHVS and CDR2 FQNEAQ. The CDR3 nucleotides read TGTGCCAGCAGCACCAATAGTCAAACCGGGGAGCTGTTTTTT. Encoded protein: CASSTNSQTGELFF.

The chain combines TRBV6-5 with TRBJ1-6; D is unresolved. The CDR3 contains 13 residues. Trimming left V 8 bases short and J 4 bases short, with 9 bases between. Germline V gene lookup returns CDR1 MNHEY and CDR2 SVGAGI. CDR3 bases: TGTGCCAGCCGCCGGGGATATAATTCACCCCTCCACTTT. It specifies CASRRGYNSPLHF.

The chain uses TRBV7-9 and TRBJ2-7; D not certain. CDR1 SEHNR and CDR2 FQNEAQ come from the germline V gene (reference sequence). The length of the CDR3 is 13 residues. Trimming took off 1 base at V and 3 bases at J, with 7 bases between the two ends. CDR3 nucleotides: TGTGCCAGCAGCTTAGACAGTAACTACGAGCAGTACTTC. It specifies CASSLDSNYEQYF.

This clone was observed once. V is TRBV3-1 (or the pseudogene TRBV3-2) and J is TRBJ2-3; 9 nucleotides agree with TRBD2. Per the germline V gene, CDR1 is LGHDT and CDR2 is YNNKEL (reference sequence). CDR3 size: 15 residues. V shed 6 bases, J shed 1 base, and the junction held 5 bases outside the gene matches. CDR3 region: CASRSSGVRTDTQYF. DNA of the CDR3: TGTGCCAGCAGGTCTAGCGGGGTTCGCACAGATACGCAGTATTTT.